A selection of T cell receptor beta chains follows, all from one sample in a study of cytomegalovirus exposure and HLA in healthy donors. Libraries were prepared by immunoSEQ multiplex PCR; TCRdb keeps only in-frame clonotypes and omits some of them. The data show 100,000 or so clones, roughly three quarters seen once. Sequencing was carried out using PBMCs. The receptors derive from a man aged 35-49 years in good health and CMV-seropositive. Both conserved end residues are part of each CDR3. Each record gives: D gene, clone size, J gene, V gene, CDR3 protein, CDR3 DNA. A D gene is named only where the DNA matches it firmly. Clone size, where shown, is once, few, many, or a class for clones that have expanded.

NA NA TRBJ1-1 TRBV5-1 CASSFTWGGTEAFF TGCGCCAGCAGCTTCACCTGGGGAGGCACTGAAGCTTTCTTT
TRBD1 NA TRBJ2-1 TRBV5-6 CASSPTTGTGYNEQFF TGTGCCAGCAGCCCCACAACCGGGACAGGGTACAATGAGCAGTTCTTC
NA once TRBJ1-1 TRBV5-1 CANSLVWGVSTEAFF TGCGCCAACAGCTTGGTATGGGGAGTGAGCACTGAAGCTTTCTTT
NA once TRBJ2-1 TRBV9 CASSPLADSYNEQFF TGTGCCAGCAGCCCATTAGCGGACTCCTACAATGAGCAGTTCTTC
TRBD1 NA TRBJ1-2 TRBV11-2 CASSPGTGSSYGYTF TGTGCCAGCAGCCCCGGGACAGGGAGTTCCTATGGCTACACCTTC
NA NA TRBJ2-5 TRBV21-1 CASSPAGTQYF TGTGCCAGCAGCCCCGCAGGGACCCAGTACTTC
NA NA TRBJ2-7 TRBV29-1 CSVENRTYEQYF TGCAGCGTTGAGAACAGGACCTACGAGCAGTACTTC
NA NA TRBJ2-2 TRBV27 CASTGTLKGGELFF TGTGCCAGCACCGGGACACTAAAGGGCGGGGAGCTGTTTTTT
TRBD2 NA TRBJ2-1 TRBV27 CASSLSAGAGNEQFF TGTGCCAGCAGTTTATCAGCGGGAGCCGGCAATGAGCAGTTCTTC
TRBD1 NA TRBJ1-1 TRBV19 CASSPRQGANTEAFF TGTGCCAGTAGTCCTAGACAGGGGGCGAACACTGAAGCTTTCTTT
TRBD2 once TRBJ2-1 TRBV28 CASSPLAGVHEQFF TGTGCCAGCAGCCCTCTAGCGGGAGTCCATGAGCAGTTCTTC
NA NA TRBJ2-1 TRBV7-9 CASSPDSNEQFF TGTGCCAGCAGCCCCGACTCCAATGAGCAGTTCTTC
NA NA TRBJ1-4 TRBV29-1 CSVPGLTNEKLFF TGCAGCGTTCCGGGACTGACTAATGAAAAACTGTTTTTT
NA once TRBJ1-5 TRBV5-6 CASSLAGNQPQHF TGTGCCAGCAGCTTGGCCGGGAATCAGCCCCAGCATTTT
NA NA TRBJ2-5 TRBV6-5 CASSYSQGVETQYF TGTGCCAGCAGTTACTCGCAGGGTGTAGAGACCCAGTACTTC
TRBD1 NA TRBJ2-7 TRBV7-8 CASSSGTGVYEQYF TGTGCCAGCAGTTCCGGGACAGGGGTCTACGAGCAGTACTTC
TRBD1 NA TRBJ1-2 TRBV15 CATSREHRGPDGYTF TGTGCCACCAGCAGAGAGCACAGGGGGCCTGATGGCTACACCTTC
TRBD1 few TRBJ2-5 TRBV6-5 CASSRQGVGTQYF TGTGCCAGCAGTCGACAGGGTGTGGGGACCCAGTACTTC
NA NA TRBJ1-2 TRBV19 CASRGTALHYGYTF TGTGCCAGTAGGGGTACAGCTCTACACTATGGCTACACCTTC
TRBD1 NA TRBJ2-2 TRBV25-1 CASQGANTGELFF TGTGCCAGCCAGGGGGCGAACACCGGGGAGCTGTTTTTT
TRBD1 NA TRBJ1-2 TRBV4-1 CASSPTGTGAYGYTF TGCGCCAGCAGCCCTACCGGGACAGGGGCGTATGGCTACACCTTC
TRBD1 NA TRBJ1-2 TRBV4-2 CASSQEVGQGADGYTF TGTGCCAGCAGCCAAGAAGTGGGGCAGGGGGCCGATGGCTACACCTTC
TRBD2 few TRBJ2-2 TRBV5-4 CASSAGLAGEIGELFF TGTGCCAGCAGCGCAGGACTAGCGGGAGAGATCGGGGAGCTGTTTTTT
TRBD2 NA TRBJ2-2 TRBV10-3 CAINKEAGADTGELFF TGTGCCATCAACAAAGAAGCGGGAGCGGACACCGGGGAGCTGTTTTTT
NA once TRBJ1-1 TRBV7-9 CASSINRDEAFF TGTGCCAGCAGCATTAACAGGGACGAAGCTTTCTTT
NA NA TRBJ2-1 TRBV7-7 CASSRTDHEQFF TGTGCTAGCAGCCGGACAGACCATGAGCAGTTCTTC
TRBD2 NA TRBJ2-1 TRBV7-3 CASSSGLARSNEQFF TGTGCCAGCAGCTCGGGACTAGCGAGATCCAATGAGCAGTTCTTC
TRBD1 NA TRBJ1-5 TRBV7-2 CASSNRDRVDQPQHF TGTGCCAGCAGCAACCGGGACAGGGTAGATCAGCCCCAGCATTTT
TRBD2 NA TRBJ2-5 TRBV6-6 CASRRSGRAEETQYF TGTGCCAGCAGGAGGAGCGGGAGGGCCGAGGAGACCCAGTACTTC
TRBD2 NA TRBJ2-1 TRBV11-2 CASSSIVSSGGVNEQFF TGTGCCAGCAGCTCGATCGTCTCTAGCGGAGGAGTCAATGAGCAGTTCTTC
NA few TRBJ1-2 TRBV19 CASTTGNGYTF TGTGCCAGTACTACAGGAAATGGCTACACCTTC
NA NA TRBJ2-7 TRBV10-2 CASSHPNYEQYF TGCGCCAGCAGTCACCCTAACTACGAGCAGTACTTC
NA few TRBJ2-3 TRBV19 CASSETGSHTDTQYF TGTGCCAGTAGCGAAACAGGTTCCCACACAGATACGCAGTATTTT
NA once TRBJ2-2 TRBV5-4 CASSSGGFGAGELFF NA
NA NA TRBJ2-1 TRBV28 CASTPSGTPYNEQFF TGTGCCAGCACCCCGAGCGGGACACCCTACAATGAGCAGTTCTTC
NA once TRBJ2-3 TRBV4-2 CASSPFSQRGTDTQYF TGTGCCAGCAGCCCCTTCAGCCAGAGGGGCACAGATACGCAGTATTTT
NA NA TRBJ2-1 TRBV4-3 CASSQVPGSGSSYNEQFF TGCGCCAGCAGCCAGGTACCGGGGAGCGGAAGCTCCTACAATGAGCAGTTCTTC
NA NA TRBJ2-7 TRBV30 CAWILRGQYSYEQYF TGTGCCTGGATACTTCGCGGGCAGTACTCCTACGAGCAGTACTTC
TRBD2 few TRBJ2-7 TRBV11-2 CASSTGGWTSHYEQYF TGTGCCAGCAGCACTGGGGGATGGACTAGCCACTACGAGCAGTACTTC
NA NA TRBJ2-3 TRBV10-1 CASSDSGDEINTQYF TGCGCCAGCAGTGATTCAGGGGATGAGATTAATACGCAGTATTTT
TRBD1 NA TRBJ1-5 TRBV2 CASSDRGSNQPQHF TGTGCCAGCAGTGACAGGGGGAGCAATCAGCCCCAGCATTTT
TRBD2 NA TRBJ2-5 TRBV10-2 CASGGLAELGQETQYF TGCGCTTCTGGAGGACTAGCGGAACTCGGGCAAGAGACCCAGTACTTC
TRBD2 NA TRBJ2-2 TRBV19 CASSFRAGGGTGELFF TGTGCCAGTAGTTTTCGGGCGGGAGGTGGCACCGGGGAGCTGTTTTTT
NA NA TRBJ1-1 TRBV6-6 CASSYSPGMNTEAFF TGTGCCAGCAGTTACTCCCCAGGAATGAACACTGAAGCTTTCTTT
TRBD1 few TRBJ2-7 TRBV11-2 CASSSRTGLLYEQYF TGTGCCAGCAGCTCTCGGACAGGGTTACTCTACGAGCAGTACTTC
NA few TRBJ2-3 TRBV28 CASSLLGAGSSGDTQYF TGTGCCAGCAGTTTATTAGGCGCGGGGAGTTCAGGAGATACGCAGTATTTT
NA NA TRBJ2-3 TRBV27 CASSKRLTDTQYF TGTGCCAGCAGTAAGCGCTTGACAGATACGCAGTATTTT
NA NA TRBJ1-1 TRBV10-1 CASSEAKITEAFF TGCGCCAGCAGTGAGGCGAAGATCACTGAAGCTTTCTTT
TRBD2 NA TRBJ2-1 TRBV6-5 CASRRSASGFNEQFF TGTGCCAGCAGACGGTCGGCTAGCGGCTTCAATGAGCAGTTCTTC
NA NA TRBJ1-2 TRBV12-5 CASGLSGNYGYTF TGTGCTAGTGGTTTATCAGGGAACTATGGCTACACCTTC
NA NA TRBJ2-3 TRBV6-1 CASSLTVSTDTQYF TGTGCCAGCAGCTTGACAGTTAGCACAGATACGCAGTATTTT
NA few TRBJ2-4 TRBV5-1 CASSLHRSTDAKNIQYF TGCGCCAGCAGCTTGCACCGGTCGACAGACGCCAAAAACATTCAGTACTTC
TRBD2 NA TRBJ2-7 TRBV7-2 CASSFPGLVSGEQYF TGTGCCAGCAGCTTCCCGGGACTAGTAAGTGGCGAGCAGTACTTC
NA once TRBJ1-4 TRBV14 CASSPRTATNEKLFF TGTGCCAGCAGCCCCCGGACAGCAACTAATGAAAAACTGTTTTTT
NA NA TRBJ1-1 TRBV5-1 CASSLAMTGGHTEAFF TGCGCCAGCAGCTTGGCCATGACGGGAGGGCACACTGAAGCTTTCTTT
NA NA TRBJ2-1 TRBV7-7 CASSPDNSLDEQFF TGTGCTAGCAGCCCGGACAACTCTCTGGATGAGCAGTTCTTC
TRBD1 once TRBJ2-3 TRBV14 CASSHFPGQGSSTDTQYF TGTGCCAGCAGCCATTTCCCGGGACAGGGCTCTAGCACAGATACGCAGTATTTT